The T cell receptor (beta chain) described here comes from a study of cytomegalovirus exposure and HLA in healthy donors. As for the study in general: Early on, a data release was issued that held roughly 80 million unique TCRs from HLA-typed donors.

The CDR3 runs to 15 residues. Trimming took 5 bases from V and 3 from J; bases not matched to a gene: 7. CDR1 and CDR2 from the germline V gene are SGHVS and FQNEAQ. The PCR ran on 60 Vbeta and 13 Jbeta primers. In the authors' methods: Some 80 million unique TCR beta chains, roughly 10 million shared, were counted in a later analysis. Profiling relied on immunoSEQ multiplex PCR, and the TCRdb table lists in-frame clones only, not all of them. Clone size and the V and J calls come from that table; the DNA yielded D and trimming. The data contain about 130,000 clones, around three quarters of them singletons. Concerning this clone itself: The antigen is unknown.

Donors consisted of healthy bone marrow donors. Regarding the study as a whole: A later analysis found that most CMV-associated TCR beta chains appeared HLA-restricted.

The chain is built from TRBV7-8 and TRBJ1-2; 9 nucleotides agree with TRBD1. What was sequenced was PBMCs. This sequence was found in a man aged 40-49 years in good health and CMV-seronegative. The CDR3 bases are TGTGCCAGCAGCACAGGGGGCTGGCGCGACTATGGCTACACCTTC. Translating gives CASSTGGWRDYGYTF.